The 3 T cell receptor beta chains in this list originate from one sample, sequenced in a study of tumor-infiltrating lymphocytes in primary liver carcinoma. The researchers produced TCR beta cDNA from approximately 550 ng total RNA with a constant-region primer. For TCR beta, libraries were produced by three nested multiplex PCR rounds using slightly modified ARM-PCR. Researchers ran the first two PCR rounds for roughly 10 cycles each with TRBV1-TRBV30 forward primers and a C-beta reverse primer. TCRdb reanalysed the multiplex PCR reads using MiXCR and keeps one entry per CDR3 protein. The sample carries tens of thousands of distinct CDR3 sequences, approximately 74% recorded once. Joint extraction of RNA and DNA used about 17-31 mg of bulk tissue that was unsorted. Sequencing was performed on liver tumor tissue from sampling region 4. The subset here: tumor region T4, right-lateral pole. These receptors were obtained from a man aged 40-55 years with primary liver carcinoma and hepatitis B virus infection.

This clonotype was counted at least ten times. This chain joins TRBV14 and TRBJ2-3; TRBD2 might be the D (7 bases). The CDR3 loop spans 17 amino acids. Germline CDR1 reads SGHDN; CDR2 reads FVKESK. Trimming pared 3 bases from V and 2 bases from J, leaving 18 bases between. The CDR3 coding sequence is TGTGCCAGCAGCCAGGAGGGGGGGACCCTGCCCACAGATACGCAGTATTTT. Protein sequence: CASSQEGGTLPTDTQYF.

This clonotype was counted a few times. A junction end diverges from the germline sequence, so it may reflect a read error. This sequence joins TRBV5-1 and TRBJ2-3, with D possibly matching TRBD2 (5 bases). Per germline, CDR1 SGHRS and CDR2 YFSETQ. This CDR3 is 15 amino acids long. This CDR3 is CANSLEAGLTDTQYF. CDR3 nucleotides: TGTGCCAACAGCTTGGAGGCGGGCCTCACAGATACGCAGTATTTT.

In its sample, this clonotype was seen many times. The genes are TRBV6-6 and TRBJ1-5; D gene unclear. Germline-derived CDR1 and CDR2 are MNHNY and SVGAGI (reference sequence). The V end was cut by 5 bases, the J end by 0 bases, with 8 bases between. The length of the CDR3 is 14 residues. The CDR3 coding sequence is TGTGCCAGCAGTGAGAGTAATAGCAATCAGCCCCAGCATTTT. Translated: CASSESNSNQPQHF.